The 24 T cell receptor beta chains given below trace back to one sample, sequenced in a study of early T cells in non-severe SARS-CoV-2 infection. A single record per CDR3 protein comes from TCRdb applying MiXCR to the 5' RACE reads. The sample has some 80,000 distinct CDR3 sequences, about 5% seen once; the top ten hold under 7.5%. Sequencing was performed on whole blood, taken at baseline. The receptors stem from an adult who was a healthcare worker with PCR-confirmed SARS-CoV-2 infection or an uninfected control (not recorded which).

This clonotype has just a few counts. This chain connects TRBV30 to TRBJ2-4, with D maybe TRBD2 (5 bases). The CDR3 spans 14 residues. In germline, CDR1 is GTSNPN, CDR2 SVGIG (reference sequence). Deletions cut 1 base from V and 8 bases from J, with 15 bases between. In DNA, the CDR3 is TGTGCCTGGAGTGGACGGATCTTGAGGGACATTCAGTACTTC. The encoded protein is CAWSGRILRDIQYF.

V gene TRBV2 combines with J gene TRBJ2-7, with D perhaps being TRBD1 or TRBD2 (5 bases each). The CDR3 runs 13 residues. Per the germline V gene, CDR1 is SNHLY and CDR2 is FYNNEI. V was pared by 7 bases and J by 0 bases, with 10 bases between. The CDR3 nucleotides are TGTGCCAGCAACTGGGACGGCTCCTACGAGCAGTACTTC. It is translated as CASNWDGSYEQYF.

This clonotype was found many times. The CDR3 DNA is TGTGCCAGCAGGGCCCAGGGGGCGTCGTACAATGAGCAGTTCTTC. Its protein is CASRAQGASYNEQFF. The genes are TRBV3-1 and TRBJ2-1; TRBD1 matches at 8 bases. This CDR3 has 15 residues. V dropped 6 bases and J dropped 4; count of bases not matched to a gene: 8. Germline V gene data show CDR1 as LGHDT and CDR2 as YNNKEL (reference sequence).

This clonotype was seen at least ten times. Written as DNA, the CDR3 is TGTGCTAGTGGCGGGACAGCGAACACTGAAGCTTTCTTT. Its protein is CASGGTANTEAFF. The rearrangement links TRBV12-5 to TRBJ1-1; TRBD1 agrees at 7 bases. Trimming at V came to 6 bases and at J to 1 base, leaving 2 bases not matched to a gene. The CDR3 is 13 residues long. The germline CDR1 and CDR2 sequences are LGHNT and FRNRAP.

CDR3 in DNA: TGTGCCAGCAGCCATGGGACAGCTCTTTCCTATGGCTACACCTTC. Its translation is CASSHGTALSYGYTF. The V gene is TRBV27, the J gene TRBJ1-2, with 7 bases matching TRBD1. In germline, CDR1 is MNHEY, CDR2 SMNVEV (reference sequence). This CDR3 comprises 15 residues. Trimming took 6 bases from V and 4 from J; bases not matched to a gene: 11.

The genes are TRBV4-1 and TRBJ1-1; D not resolved. Germline CDR1 reads MGHRA; CDR2 reads YSYEKL. The CDR3 contains 14 residues. V was trimmed by 3 bases and J by 0 bases, leaving 8 bases between them. DNA of the CDR3: TGCGCCAGCAGCCACACAGCTTTGAACACTGAAGCTTTCTTT. It translates to CASSHTALNTEAFF.

J is TRBJ2-5 and V is TRBV2, with 10 nucleotides matching TRBD2. The trim removed 4 bases at V and 3 bases at J, leaving 5 bases unmatched. The CDR3 has 15 residues. Germline values: CDR1 SNHLY, CDR2 FYNNEI. The CDR3 DNA follows: TGTGCCAGCAGTGTTGTTAGCGGGAGGAAAGAGACCCAGTACTTC. Translating it yields CASSVVSGRKETQYF. The full variable domain, in which reference TRBV2 and TRBJ2-5 provide the parts outside the CDR3, is EPEVTQTPSHQVTQMGQEVILRCVPISNHLYFYWYRQILGQKVEFLVSFYNNEISEKSEIFDDQFSVERPDGSNFTLKIRSTKLEDSAMYFCASSVVSGRKETQYFGPGTRLLVL.

This clonotype was recorded at least ten times. The V and J genes are TRBV7-9 and TRBJ2-1; perhaps TRBD1 as D (7 bases). The CDR3 covers 12 residues. Trimming left V 4 bases short and J 9 bases short, with 10 bases between. Germline CDR1 SEHNR, CDR2 FQNEAQ (reference sequence). CDR3 in amino acids: CASSSQGGEQFF. CDR3 bases: TGTGCCAGCAGCTCCCAGGGGGGTGAGCAGTTCTTC.

A few counts support this clonotype. The chain has TRBV6-2 or TRBV6-3 and TRBJ1-4; unclear D gene. V was trimmed by 9 bases and J by 5 bases, leaving 13 bases between them. Germline V lookup: CDR1 MNHEY, CDR2 SVGEGT. This CDR3 spans 13 amino acids. The CDR3: CASSRAFNEKLFF. CDR3 coding DNA: TGTGCCAGTTCACGCGCCTTCAATGAAAAACTGTTTTTT.

The gene calls are TRBV5-1 and TRBJ2-5; D remains ambiguous. V lost 4 bases and J 0 bases, leaving 10 bases between the germline ends. The CDR3 consists of 14 residues. CDR1 and CDR2 from the germline V gene are SGHRS and YFSETQ. CDR3 bases: TGCGCCAGCAGCCGAGCCCAGCACCAAGAGACCCAGTACTTC. Translating it yields CASSRAQHQETQYF.

The chain is built from TRBV28 and TRBJ1-1; D possibly corresponds to TRBD1 (5 bases). CDR3 length: 14 amino acids. Per germline, CDR1 MDHEN and CDR2 SYDVKM. V lost 2 bases and J 4 bases, leaving 11 bases between the germline ends. The DNA of the CDR3 is TGTGCCAGCAGTTTAACTCCAGGGTCCACTGAAGCTTTCTTT. Translating gives CASSLTPGSTEAFF.

At least ten counts were recorded for this clonotype. The V call is TRBV11-2, the J call TRBJ1-3; no clear D. The CDR3 runs to 15 residues. Between the trimmed V and J ends, which lost 5 bases and 0 bases, there was a span of 11 bases. The germline V gene encodes CDR1 SGHAT and CDR2 FQNNGV. The CDR3 loop is CASSPRRSSGNTIYF. The CDR3 coding sequence is TGTGCCAGCAGCCCTCGACGCAGCTCTGGAAACACCATATATTTT.

V usage is TRBV9 and J usage is TRBJ1-6, with a possible D match to TRBD1 (5 bases). The CDR3 has 14 residues. Germline-derived CDR1 and CDR2 are SGDLS and YYNGEE. V lost 2 bases to trimming and J lost 7 bases, with 10 bases between them. CDR3 DNA sequence: TGTGCCAGCAGCGTCGGGGGAATGAATTCACCCCTCCACTTT. Translated: CASSVGGMNSPLHF.

Many counts were recorded for this clonotype. This chain uses TRBV7-2 with TRBJ2-1; a weak D match, TRBD1 (5 bases). Germline assignment: CDR1 SGHTA and CDR2 FQGNSA. The V end lost 0 bases, the J end lost 4 bases, and 7 bases lay between the germline ends. The CDR3 totals 14 residues. DNA of the CDR3: TGTGCCAGCAGCTTAGCGGGGCGATACAATGAGCAGTTCTTC. As protein: CASSLAGRYNEQFF.

This clonotype has at least ten counts. The gene calls are TRBV20-1 and TRBJ2-7; no clear D gene. This CDR3 comprises 13 residues. The V gene's germline CDR1 is DFQATT and CDR2 SNEGSKA (reference sequence). V shed 3 bases and J shed 2 bases, with 11 bases lying between them. CDR3 loop: CSARIDSTYEQYF. Written as DNA, the CDR3 is TGCAGTGCTAGGATCGACTCTACCTACGAGCAGTACTTC.

The V call is TRBV12-3 or TRBV12-4, the J call TRBJ1-2; TRBD1 might be the D (6 bases). The CDR3 runs 14 residues. The V end was cut by 5 bases, the J end by 8 bases, with 18 bases between. The CDR3 DNA is TGTGCCAGCAGTCCCGGGGGCCCTGTGCTGGGCTACACCTTC. Protein product: CASSPGGPVLGYTF.

The table lists this clonotype with many counts. This rearrangement joins TRBV7-6 to TRBJ1-6, with 8 positions matching TRBD1. Per germline, CDR1 SGHVS and CDR2 FNYEAQ. V gave up 6 bases and J gave up 6 bases; unmatched junction bases: 16. CDR3 length: 18 amino acids. The CDR3 protein is CASRPGQGDSSINSPLHF. As DNA, the CDR3 is TGTGCCAGCAGGCCCGGACAGGGTGACTCTTCTATTAATTCACCCCTCCACTTT.

This clonotype was counted ten times or more. The genes are TRBV18 and TRBJ2-3; 8 nucleotides align to TRBD2. V gave up 3 bases and J gave up 6 bases; unmatched junction bases: 8. The germline gives CDR1 KGHSH, CDR2 LQKENI. The CDR3 loop spans 15 amino acids. The CDR3 sequence: CASSPRAGEQDTQYF. DNA of the CDR3: TGTGCCAGCTCACCGAGAGCGGGGGAGCAGGATACGCAGTATTTT. The whole variable domain, remainder taken from reference TRBV18 and TRBJ2-3, is NAGVMQNPRHLVRRRGQEARLRCSPMKGHSHVYWYRQLPEEGLKFMVYLQKENIIDESGMPKERFSAEFPKEGPSILRIQQVVRGDSAAYFCASSPRAGEQDTQYFGPGTRLTVL.

This clonotype was detected only a few times. The rearrangement links TRBV12-3 or TRBV12-4 to TRBJ1-2; D might be TRBD1 (5 bases). CDR3 length: 16 amino acids. The V end was cut by 5 bases, the J end by 0 bases, with 16 bases between. The CDR3 DNA follows: TGTGCCAGCAGTCCCAGTCGGGACCGCACTAACTATGGCTACACCTTC. Translation gives CASSPSRDRTNYGYTF.

The V call is TRBV7-6, the J call TRBJ2-7, with 15 bases identical to TRBD2. The CDR3 loop spans 16 amino acids. Germline-derived CDR1 and CDR2 are SGHVS and FNYEAQ. Germline trimming cut 0 bases from V and 6 bases from J; bases unmatched to any gene: 3. The CDR3 DNA is TGTGCCAGCAGCTTAGCGGGACTAGCGGGAGGCTCCGAGCAGTACTTC. Its translation is CASSLAGLAGGSEQYF.

This clonotype came up a few times. The chain links TRBV3-1 to TRBJ1-6; no clear D gene. The V end was cut by 0 bases, the J end by 10 bases, with 7 bases between. Germline-derived CDR1 and CDR2 are LGHDT and YNNKEL (reference sequence). The CDR3 is made up of 13 amino acids. DNA for the CDR3: TGTGCCAGCAGCCAAGAGGGGAACTCACCCCTCCACTTT. It codes for CASSQEGNSPLHF.

This clonotype was detected ten times or more. This chain links TRBV5-4 with TRBJ1-6, with a tentative D call TRBD1 (5 bases). The V end was cut by 4 bases, the J end by 3 bases, with 11 bases between. The CDR3 contains 15 residues. Germline CDR1 and CDR2: SGHNT and YYREEE (reference sequence). Here the CDR3 reads CASSPGTDYNSPLHF. The DNA of the CDR3 is TGTGCCAGCAGCCCCGGGACCGACTATAATTCACCCCTCCACTTT. The full variable domain, its missing parts supplied by reference TRBV5-4 and TRBJ1-6, is ETGVTQSPTHLIKTRGQQVTLRCSSQSGHNTVSWYQQALGQGPQFIFQYYREEENGRGNFPPRFSGLQFPNYSSELNVNALELDDSALYLCASSPGTDYNSPLHFGNGTRLTVT.

This clonotype appeared many times. The rearrangement links TRBV7-6 to TRBJ2-1; 14 bases match TRBD2. The CDR3 has 18 amino acids. The junction had 10 bases not matched to a gene; V was cut back by 2 bases and J by 7 bases. Germline-derived CDR1 and CDR2 are SGHVS and FNYEAQ. The CDR3 sequence is CASSLISGTSGSGNEQFF. Written as DNA, the CDR3 is TGTGCCAGCAGCTTAATTTCCGGGACTAGCGGGAGTGGGAATGAGCAGTTCTTC.

The chain has TRBV28 and TRBJ2-7, with D maybe TRBD2 (5 bases). The V gene's germline CDR1 is MDHEN and CDR2 SYDVKM. This CDR3 has 13 residues. The V end lost 2 bases, the J end lost 3 bases, and 8 bases lay between the germline ends. CDR3 bases: TGTGCCAGCAGTTTAGGACGGGGCTACGAGCAGTACTTC. Translated, it gives CASSLGRGYEQYF.